What follows are 19 T cell receptor beta chains derived from one specimen sequenced in a study of T cells after yellow fever vaccination. TCRdb re-called the 5' RACE reads through MiXCR, storing one row per CDR3 protein. The sample yields approximately 510,000 distinct CDR3 sequences, 21% seen once. Here the sequenced sample was PBMCs, taken approximately 20 days after the first yellow fever vaccination. Receptor source: a man younger than 35 who received the YFV17D yellow fever vaccine.

The V and J genes are TRBV7-2 and TRBJ2-2; possibly TRBD1 or TRBD2 for D (7 bases each). Trimming cost V 6 bases and J 2 bases, with 13 bases left between them. This CDR3 has 15 residues. CDR1 SGHTA and CDR2 FQGNSA come from the germline V gene. The CDR3 nucleotides read TGTGCCAGCAGTAAGCGGGACAGTAACACCGGGGAGCTGTTTTTT. Translating it yields CASSKRDSNTGELFF.

The rearrangement joins TRBV20-1 to TRBJ1-1; weak D call: TRBD1 (5 bases). CDR1 and CDR2 (germline): DFQATT, SNEGSKA (reference sequence). The CDR3 consists of 15 residues. Trimming cost V 5 bases and J 1 base, with 17 bases left between them. CDR3 DNA: TGCAGTGCTCCCTCATGGGGGGGGTCGAACACTGAAGCTTTCTTT. Its protein is CSAPSWGGSNTEAFF.

The chain is built from TRBV7-9 and TRBJ2-7, with D hard to call. This CDR3 has 12 amino acids. V dropped 7 bases and J dropped 5 bases, with 12 bases sitting between them. Germline assignment: CDR1 SEHNR and CDR2 FQNEAQ (reference sequence). CDR3 coding DNA: TGTGCCAGCACTCCGGTAATGCACGAGCAGTACTTC. It codes for CASTPVMHEQYF.

This clonotype has only a few counts. The rearrangement joins TRBV24-1 to TRBJ1-5, with D possibly being TRBD1 (5 bases). There are 14 residues in the CDR3. CDR1 KGHDR and CDR2 SFDVKD come from the germline V gene. Trimming removed 1 base at V and 2 bases at J, with 5 bases between. CDR3 sequence: CATSDLGGNQPQHF. DNA of the CDR3: TGTGCCACCAGTGATTTAGGGGGCAATCAGCCCCAGCATTTT.

The chain is built from TRBV6-2 or TRBV6-3 and TRBJ2-7; 9 nucleotides align to TRBD1. Per germline, CDR1 MNHEY and CDR2 SVGEGT. The CDR3 loop spans 15 amino acids. Losses at the gene ends were 6 bases for V and 5 bases for J; bases not matched to a gene: 11. This CDR3 reads CASSRGQGASHEQYF. The CDR3 DNA reads TGTGCCAGCAGCAGGGGACAGGGAGCGTCGCACGAGCAGTACTTC.

The rearrangement uses TRBV20-1 and TRBJ2-5; D might be TRBD1 (6 bases). The length of the CDR3 is 13 residues. The germline CDR1 and CDR2 sequences are DFQATT and SNEGSKA (reference sequence). V dropped 7 bases and J dropped 5 bases, with 17 bases sitting between them. The DNA of the CDR3 is TGCAGTGTCAGGGGCAGTAAGGGGGAGACCCAGTACTTC. It encodes CSVRGSKGETQYF.

The chain is built from TRBV2 and TRBJ1-1; a weak D match, TRBD1 (6 bases). With 3 bases removed from V and 1 base from J, the gap between germline ends came to 12 bases. CDR1 is SNHLY, CDR2 FYNNEI, per germline. The CDR3 is made up of 15 amino acids. The CDR3, as DNA: TGTGCCAGCAGTGACTTGAGGGGGGGGAACACTGAAGCTTTCTTT. Translated: CASSDLRGGNTEAFF.

V usage is TRBV7-2 and J usage is TRBJ2-7; TRBD2 agrees at 9 bases. The ends lost 1 base at V and 3 bases at J; junction bases unmatched: 4. Germline loops: CDR1 SGHTA, CDR2 FQGNSA. This CDR3 region has 15 residues. CDR3 sequence reads: CASSLVVAGVYEQYF. CDR3 sequence (DNA): TGTGCCAGCAGCTTAGTGGTAGCGGGGGTCTACGAGCAGTACTTC. The entire variable domain, with the rest obtained from reference TRBV7-2 and TRBJ2-7, is as follows: GAGVSQSPSNKVTEKGKDVELRCDPISGHTALYWYRQSLGQGLEFLIYFQGNSAPDKSGLPSDRFSAERTGGSVSTLTIQRTQQEDSAVYLCASSLVVAGVYEQYFGPGTRLTVT.

This clonotype was picked up a small number of times. The chain couples TRBV18 to TRBJ2-1, with 7 bases fitting TRBD1. Germline CDR1 is KGHSH and CDR2 is LQKENI. The ends lost 6 bases at V and 7 bases at J; junction bases unmatched: 12. The CDR3 runs 15 residues. The CDR3 nucleotides read TGTGCCAGCTCGCCGGACAGGTCTTATGGGAATGAGCAGTTCTTC. Residues: CASSPDRSYGNEQFF.

The chain couples TRBV27 to TRBJ2-2, with D uncertain. This CDR3 region has 19 residues. Trimming left V 0 bases short and J 0 bases short, with 17 bases between. Germline CDR1 MNHEY, CDR2 SMNVEV (reference sequence). The CDR3 nucleotides are TGTGCCAGCAGTTTATCGGGCCCCTGGGCAACCTCGAACACCGGGGAGCTGTTTTTT. Its translation is CASSLSGPWATSNTGELFF.

This clonotype was detected a few times. The CDR3 DNA follows: TGTGCCAGCAGGGACGGGGGGGACACAGATACGCAGTATTTT. Translating it yields CASRDGGDTDTQYF. The chain employs TRBV28 and TRBJ2-3; TRBD2 agrees at 8 bases. J gave up 2 bases and V 6 bases, and 4 bases lay outside the gene matches. Germline V CDR1 and CDR2: MDHEN, SYDVKM. The CDR3 contains 14 residues.

At least ten counts were recorded for this clonotype. The chain joins TRBV7-2 to TRBJ2-3, with 9 bases fitting TRBD2. The germline gives CDR1 SGHTA, CDR2 FQGNSA. Unmatched junction bases numbered 1, after V lost 5 bases and J lost 4 bases. The CDR3 extends over 13 amino acids. The DNA for the CDR3 is TGTGCCAGCAGCCGACTAGCGGCAGATACGCAGTATTTT. Its protein is CASSRLAADTQYF.

The chain uses TRBV7-2 and TRBJ1-5; D may be TRBD1 (6 bases). The CDR3 is made up of 16 amino acids. Germline V gene data show CDR1 as SGHTA and CDR2 as FQGNSA. The V and J ends lost 5 bases and 3 bases respectively, with 17 bases between them. CDR3 sequence: CASSPPGGQINQPQHF. CDR3 in DNA: TGTGCCAGCAGCCCCCCCGGAGGACAGATCAATCAGCCCCAGCATTTT. Full variable domain (outside the CDR3, taken from reference TRBV7-2 and TRBJ1-5): GAGVSQSPSNKVTEKGKDVELRCDPISGHTALYWYRQSLGQGLEFLIYFQGNSAPDKSGLPSDRFSAERTGGSVSTLTIQRTQQEDSAVYLCASSPPGGQINQPQHFGDGTRLSIL.

This clonotype was counted only a few times. The chain has TRBV6-1 and TRBJ2-1; 7 bases agree with TRBD2. The CDR3 covers 14 residues. Germline V lookup: CDR1 MNHNS, CDR2 SASEGT. V was clipped by 6 bases and J by 5 bases; unmatched bases: 7. Here the CDR3 reads CASSPWGGDNEQFF. CDR3 DNA sequence: TGTGCCAGCAGCCCCTGGGGGGGGGACAATGAGCAGTTCTTC.

The genes are TRBV5-1 and TRBJ2-7, with D possibly matching TRBD1 (6 bases). Trimming stripped 3 bases from V and 2 bases from J, with 12 bases between. The CDR3 consists of 14 residues. Germline CDR1 reads SGHRS; CDR2 reads YFSETQ. The CDR3 reads CASSSLGDTYEQYF. The CDR3 DNA is TGCGCCAGCAGCTCCCTTGGGGACACCTACGAGCAGTACTTC.

This chain connects TRBV6-1 to TRBJ2-1, with TRBD1 as a possible D gene (5 bases). This CDR3 region has 14 residues. Germline CDR1 is MNHNS and CDR2 is SASEGT. Trimming removed 9 bases at V and 4 bases at J, with 16 bases between. The chain's CDR3 is CASRPAGLYNEQFF. The CDR3 nucleotides read TGTGCCAGTCGCCCGGCAGGGCTGTACAATGAGCAGTTCTTC.

The chain combines TRBV3-1 with TRBJ2-1; 8 bases align to TRBD2. Trimming at V came to 0 bases and at J to 5 bases, leaving 15 bases not matched to a gene. The CDR3 sequence is 19 residues long. CDR1 LGHDT and CDR2 YNNKEL come from the germline V gene (reference sequence). CDR3 in amino acids: CASSQEPGGRLVHNNEQFF. Here the CDR3 DNA reads TGTGCCAGCAGCCAAGAGCCGGGGGGGCGCCTCGTCCATAACAATGAGCAGTTCTTC.

The J gene is TRBJ2-6, the V gene TRBV7-9; D is uncertain. The CDR3 loop spans 12 amino acids. V lost 8 bases and J lost 4, with 6 bases in between. CDR1 is SEHNR, CDR2 FQNEAQ, per germline (reference sequence). CDR3 nucleotide sequence: TGTGCCAGCGCCTACGGGGCCAACGTCCTGACTTTC. It yields the protein CASAYGANVLTF.

The CDR3 loop is CASSQLKGAADTQYF. CDR3 DNA sequence: TGTGCCAGCTCGCAATTGAAGGGGGCGGCAGATACGCAGTATTTT. The chain joins TRBV18 to TRBJ2-3, with 7 bases that match TRBD1. In germline, CDR1 is KGHSH, CDR2 LQKENI. J gave up 4 bases and V 6 bases, and 10 bases lay outside the gene matches. This CDR3 comprises 15 residues.